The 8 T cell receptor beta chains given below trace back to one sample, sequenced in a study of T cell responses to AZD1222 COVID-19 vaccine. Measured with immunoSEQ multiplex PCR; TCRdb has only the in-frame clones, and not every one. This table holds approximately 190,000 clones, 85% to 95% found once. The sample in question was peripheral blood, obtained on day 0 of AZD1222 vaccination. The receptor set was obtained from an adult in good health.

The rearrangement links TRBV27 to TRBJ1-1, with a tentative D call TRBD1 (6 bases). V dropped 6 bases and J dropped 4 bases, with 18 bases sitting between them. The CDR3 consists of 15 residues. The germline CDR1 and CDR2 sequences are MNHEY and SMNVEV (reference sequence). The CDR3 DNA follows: TGTGCCAGCAGACCCTTGCCAGGGGTTGCCACTGAAGCTTTCTTT. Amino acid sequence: CASRPLPGVATEAFF.

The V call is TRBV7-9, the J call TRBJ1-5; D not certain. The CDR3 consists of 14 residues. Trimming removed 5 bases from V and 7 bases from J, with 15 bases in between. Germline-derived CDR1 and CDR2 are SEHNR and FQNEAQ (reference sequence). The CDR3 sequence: CASSPSFPDQPQHF. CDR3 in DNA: TGTGCCAGCAGCCCCTCCTTTCCCGACCAGCCCCAGCATTTT.

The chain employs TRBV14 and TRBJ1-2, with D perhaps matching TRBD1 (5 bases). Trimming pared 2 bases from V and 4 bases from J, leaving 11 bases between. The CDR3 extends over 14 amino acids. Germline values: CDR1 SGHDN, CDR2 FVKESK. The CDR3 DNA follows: TGTGCCAGCAGCCAAACTCAGGGATCCTATGGCTACACCTTC. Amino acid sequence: CASSQTQGSYGYTF.

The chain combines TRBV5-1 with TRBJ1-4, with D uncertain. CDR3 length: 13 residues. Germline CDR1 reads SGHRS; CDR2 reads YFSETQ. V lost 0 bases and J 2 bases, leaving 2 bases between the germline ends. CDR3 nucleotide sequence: TGCGCCAGCAGCTTGGATACTAATGAAAAACTGTTTTTT. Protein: CASSLDTNEKLFF.

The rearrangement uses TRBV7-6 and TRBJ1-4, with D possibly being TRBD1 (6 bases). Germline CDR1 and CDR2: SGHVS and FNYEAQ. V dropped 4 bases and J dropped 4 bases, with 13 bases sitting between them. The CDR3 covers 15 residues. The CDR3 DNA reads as TGTGCCAGCAGCTCCGGACAGACGAATAATGAAAAACTGTTTTTT. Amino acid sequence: CASSSGQTNNEKLFF.

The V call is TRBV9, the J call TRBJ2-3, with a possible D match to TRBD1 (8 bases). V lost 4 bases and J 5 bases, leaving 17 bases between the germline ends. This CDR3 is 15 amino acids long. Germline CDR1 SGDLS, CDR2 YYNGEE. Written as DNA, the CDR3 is TGTGCCAGCAGCCCACAGGGGGGGCCGCAAGATACGCAGTATTTT. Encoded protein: CASSPQGGPQDTQYF.

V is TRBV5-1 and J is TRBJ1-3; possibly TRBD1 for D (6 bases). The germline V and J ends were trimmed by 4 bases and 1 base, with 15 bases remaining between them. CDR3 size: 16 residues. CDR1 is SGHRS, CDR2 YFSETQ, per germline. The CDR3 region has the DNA TGCGCCAGCAGCCGGACAGCTATGGGTTCTGGAAACACCATATATTTT. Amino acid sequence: CASSRTAMGSGNTIYF.

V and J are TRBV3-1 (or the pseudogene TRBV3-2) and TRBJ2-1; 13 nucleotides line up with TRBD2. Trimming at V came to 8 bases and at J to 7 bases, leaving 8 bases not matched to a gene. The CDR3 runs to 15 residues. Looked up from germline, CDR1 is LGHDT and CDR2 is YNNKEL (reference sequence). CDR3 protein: CASALLAGGRNEQFF. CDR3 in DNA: TGTGCCAGCGCCTTACTAGCGGGGGGGCGTAATGAGCAGTTCTTC.